This T cell receptor (beta chain) emerged from a study of T cell changes during pregnancy in multiple sclerosis. The CDR3 has 11 amino acids. The germline V gene encodes CDR1 DFQATT and CDR2 SNEGSKA (reference sequence). Assay used: immunoSEQ multiplex PCR; TCRdb lists only in-frame clones, some missing. This table holds roughly 30,000 clones, 89% found once. As to this clone: A read error may produce the germline difference seen at one junction end.

Here the sequenced sample was CD8+ T cells from peripheral blood mononuclear cells, taken in the second trimester of pregnancy. The source of this sequence is a female donor with multiple sclerosis, enrolled in a pregnancy study. The chain employs TRBV20-1 and TRBJ2-5; maybe TRBD2 (6 bases). The CDR3 DNA reads as TGCAGTGCTAGAGATCCGGGACTGGATCACTTC. Protein sequence: CSARDPGLDHF.